The 16 T cell receptor beta chains given below trace back to one sample, sequenced in a study of glioma-infiltrating T cells after dendritic cell vaccination. Produced via immunoSEQ multiplex PCR; TCRdb's table is partial and in-frame only. The repertoire has 65,000 or so clones, roughly 86% of them found once; the top ten carry around 10%. Regarding time point: after dendritic cell vaccination, including at tumor progression/relapse. Sequences were derived from blood, sampled after dendritic cell vaccination. The receptor set was obtained from a human donor with glioblastoma.

The CDR3, as DNA: TGTGCCAGCTCACCATCTAGCGGACAGGGGGCCGGGGAGCAGTACTTC. Translation gives CASSPSSGQGAGEQYF. This sequence joins TRBV18 and TRBJ2-7; TRBD1 agrees at 11 bases. Germline V gene lookup returns CDR1 KGHSH and CDR2 LQKENI. This CDR3 has 16 residues. Unmatched junction bases numbered 10, after V lost 2 bases and J lost 7 bases. The variable domain in full, completed from reference TRBV18 and TRBJ2-7, reads NAGVMQNPRHLVRRRGQEARLRCSPMKGHSHVYWYRQLPEEGLKFMVYLQKENIIDESGMPKERFSAEFPKEGPSILRIQQVVRGDSAAYFCASSPSSGQGAGEQYFGPGTRLTVT.

The genes are TRBV10-2 and TRBJ1-2, with 8 nucleotides matching TRBD1. This CDR3 has 17 residues. J gave up 0 bases and V 9 bases, and 15 bases lay outside the gene matches. Germline lookup yields CDR1 WSHSY and CDR2 SAAADI. The CDR3 DNA sequence: TGCGCCAGTCTGGGGGTAGGACAGGGAATGGCTAACTATGGCTACACCTTC. Amino acids: CASLGVGQGMANYGYTF.

The CDR3 DNA sequence: TGTGCCAGTAGTATTCGAGCGAACACTGAAGCTTTCTTT. It specifies CASSIRANTEAFF. The chain is built from TRBV19 and TRBJ1-1; D remains ambiguous. CDR3 length equals 13 residues. CDR1 and CDR2 (germline): LNHDA, SQIVND (reference sequence). V lost 3 bases to trimming and J lost 1 base, with 6 bases between them.

This CDR3 reads CASSRSRGVRGKLFF. The CDR3 DNA reads TGTGCCAGTAGTCGAAGTCGCGGGGTTCGAGGAAAACTGTTTTTT. The rearrangement uses TRBV19 and TRBJ1-4; D unclear. Germline assignment: CDR1 LNHDA and CDR2 SQIVND (reference sequence). The CDR3 has 15 amino acids. V lost 5 bases and J 10 bases, leaving 20 bases between the germline ends.

In its sample, this clone was seen once. The J gene is TRBJ2-3, the V gene TRBV9; D is perhaps TRBD1 (5 bases). The CDR3 covers 15 residues. The V end lost 2 bases, the J end lost 2 bases, and 12 bases lay between the germline ends. Germline V lookup: CDR1 SGDLS, CDR2 YYNGEE. The CDR3 spells CASSVGATNTDTQYF. CDR3 nucleotide sequence: TGTGCCAGCAGCGTTGGGGCTACGAACACAGATACGCAGTATTTT.

This clone was observed a single time. This chain uses TRBV5-4 with TRBJ2-5; 14 bases match TRBD2. The germline V gene encodes CDR1 SGHNT and CDR2 YYREEE (reference sequence). After removal of 2 bases from V and 5 bases from J, the junction contained 8 bases not matched to a gene. The CDR3 runs 17 residues. The CDR3 coding sequence is TGTGCCAGCAGCTTAGAGGGACTAGCGGGAGCTGGGGAGACCCAGTACTTC. This sequence encodes CASSLEGLAGAGETQYF.

The V gene is TRBV6-5, the J gene TRBJ2-1; 10 bases are a match to TRBD2. This CDR3 spans 14 amino acids. The germline CDR1 and CDR2 sequences are MNHEY and SVGAGI. The V segment lost 6 bases and the J segment 7 bases; nucleotides outside the gene matches: 6. The CDR3 protein is CASSPSGGLNEQFF. DNA for the CDR3: TGTGCCAGCAGCCCTAGCGGGGGCCTGAATGAGCAGTTCTTC.

This chain links TRBV7-2 with TRBJ2-3, with a weak D call TRBD1 (6 bases). Trimming took 5 bases from V and 3 from J, leaving 18 bases between them. The CDR3 contains 16 residues. CDR1 is SGHTA, CDR2 FQGNSA, per germline. The CDR3 is CASSLEGGFKTDTQYF. CDR3 in DNA: TGTGCCAGCAGCCTTGAAGGGGGTTTCAAGACAGATACGCAGTATTTT.

The chain links TRBV7-2 to TRBJ1-6, with D possibly being TRBD1 (6 bases). This CDR3 region has 13 residues. V was cut by 5 bases and J by 10 bases, with 12 bases left in between. In germline, CDR1 is SGHTA, CDR2 FQGNSA. The CDR3 sequence is CASSPTGTSPLHF. CDR3 sequence (DNA): TGTGCCAGCAGCCCAACCGGGACATCACCCCTCCACTTT.

J is TRBJ2-7 and V is TRBV7-8; TRBD2 agrees at 8 bases. CDR1 and CDR2 (germline): SGHVS, FQNEAQ. Trimming took 5 bases from V and 2 from J; bases not matched to a gene: 8. The CDR3 loop spans 15 amino acids. CDR3 in amino acids: CASSQREGIAYEQYF. The CDR3 coding sequence is TGTGCCAGCAGCCAACGGGAGGGGATTGCCTACGAGCAGTACTTC. Supplemented by reference TRBV7-8 and TRBJ2-7, the full variable domain reads GAGVSQSPRYKVAKRGQDVALRCDPISGHVSLFWYQQALGQGPEFLTYFQNEAQLDKSGLPSDRFFAERPEGSVSTLKIQRTQQEDSAVYLCASSQREGIAYEQYFGPGTRLTVT.

The rearrangement joins TRBV27 to TRBJ1-1, with unresolved D. The CDR3 length is 15 residues. Germline V CDR1 and CDR2: MNHEY, SMNVEV (reference sequence). V lost 7 bases to trimming and J lost 1 base, with 16 bases between them. CDR3 residues: CASTPWPGRNTEAFF. The DNA for the CDR3 is TGTGCCAGCACCCCATGGCCGGGGAGGAACACTGAAGCTTTCTTT.

The V gene is TRBV30, the J gene TRBJ1-5; D is unclear. Trimming shortened V by 5 bases and J by 0 bases, and 8 bases separated the two germline ends. CDR1 is GTSNPN, CDR2 SVGIG, per germline (reference sequence). The CDR3 covers 13 residues. The CDR3 is CAWASFSNQPQHF. The DNA for the CDR3 is TGTGCCTGGGCGAGCTTTAGCAATCAGCCCCAGCATTTT.

J is TRBJ1-1 and V is TRBV19; 8 bases match TRBD1. J gave up 3 bases and V 3 bases, and 3 bases lay outside the gene matches. Germline V lookup: CDR1 LNHDA, CDR2 SQIVND (reference sequence). The CDR3 totals 14 residues. In nucleotides, the CDR3 is TGTGCCAGTAGTATCGGACAGGGTGACACTGAAGCTTTCTTT. This codes for CASSIGQGDTEAFF.

The rearrangement links TRBV7-2 to TRBJ2-5, with 14 bases that match TRBD2. Gene TRBJ2-7 matches the end of the DNA better, so the J call may be wrong. Germline CDR1 is SGHTA and CDR2 is FQGNSA. The CDR3 is 16 residues long. CDR3 sequence (DNA): TGTGCCAGCAGCCCGGGACTAGCGGGGGACCGCTACGAGCAGTACTTC. Its protein is CASSPGLAGDRYEQYF.

The V gene is TRBV2, the J gene TRBJ2-3; D unresolved. The CDR3 extends over 10 amino acids. Trimming removed 6 bases at V and 6 bases at J, with 4 bases between. Germline V gene data show CDR1 as SNHLY and CDR2 as FYNNEI. The CDR3 DNA reads as TGTGCCAGCAGCCTGGATACGCAGTATTTT. This encodes CASSLDTQYF.

The V gene is TRBV11-3, the J gene TRBJ2-5, with 12 bases aligning to TRBD1. V shed 3 bases, J shed 4 bases, and the junction held 6 bases outside the gene matches. Germline lookup yields CDR1 SGHNT and CDR2 YENEEA. This CDR3 spans 16 amino acids. Written as DNA, the CDR3 is TGTGCCAGCAGCTTGACGGGACAGGGGGCTCGAGAGACCCAGTACTTC. This gives the protein CASSLTGQGARETQYF.